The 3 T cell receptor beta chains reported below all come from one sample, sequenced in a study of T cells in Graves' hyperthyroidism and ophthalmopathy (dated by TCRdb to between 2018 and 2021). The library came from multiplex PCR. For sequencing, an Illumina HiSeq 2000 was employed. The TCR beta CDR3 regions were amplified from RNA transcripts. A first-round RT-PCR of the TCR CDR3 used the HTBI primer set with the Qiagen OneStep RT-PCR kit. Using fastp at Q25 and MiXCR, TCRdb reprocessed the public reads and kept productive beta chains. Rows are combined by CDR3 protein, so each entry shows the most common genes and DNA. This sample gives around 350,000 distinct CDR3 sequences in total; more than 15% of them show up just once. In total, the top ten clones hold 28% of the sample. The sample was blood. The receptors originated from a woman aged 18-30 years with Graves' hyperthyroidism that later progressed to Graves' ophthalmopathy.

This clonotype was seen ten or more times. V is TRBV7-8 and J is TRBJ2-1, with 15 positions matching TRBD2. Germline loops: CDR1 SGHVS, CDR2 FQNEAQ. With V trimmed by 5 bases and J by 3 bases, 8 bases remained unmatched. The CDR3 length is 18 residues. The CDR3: CASSLRTSGRAYYNEQFF. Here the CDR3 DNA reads TGTGCCAGCAGCCTACGGACTAGCGGGAGGGCCTACTACAATGAGCAGTTCTTC.

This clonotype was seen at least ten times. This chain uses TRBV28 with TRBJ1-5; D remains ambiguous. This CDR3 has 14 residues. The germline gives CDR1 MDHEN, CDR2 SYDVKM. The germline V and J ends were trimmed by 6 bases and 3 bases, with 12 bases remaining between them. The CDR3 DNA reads TGTGCCAGCAGCCTAACGGCAGTCAATCAGCCCCAGCATTTT. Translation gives CASSLTAVNQPQHF.

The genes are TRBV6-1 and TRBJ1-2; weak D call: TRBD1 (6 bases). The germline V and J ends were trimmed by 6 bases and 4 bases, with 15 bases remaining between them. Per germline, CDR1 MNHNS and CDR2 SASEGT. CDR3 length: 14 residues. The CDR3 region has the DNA TGTGCCAGCAGCCCTGGGGGGGGCAGCTATGGCTACACCTTC. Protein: CASSPGGGSYGYTF.